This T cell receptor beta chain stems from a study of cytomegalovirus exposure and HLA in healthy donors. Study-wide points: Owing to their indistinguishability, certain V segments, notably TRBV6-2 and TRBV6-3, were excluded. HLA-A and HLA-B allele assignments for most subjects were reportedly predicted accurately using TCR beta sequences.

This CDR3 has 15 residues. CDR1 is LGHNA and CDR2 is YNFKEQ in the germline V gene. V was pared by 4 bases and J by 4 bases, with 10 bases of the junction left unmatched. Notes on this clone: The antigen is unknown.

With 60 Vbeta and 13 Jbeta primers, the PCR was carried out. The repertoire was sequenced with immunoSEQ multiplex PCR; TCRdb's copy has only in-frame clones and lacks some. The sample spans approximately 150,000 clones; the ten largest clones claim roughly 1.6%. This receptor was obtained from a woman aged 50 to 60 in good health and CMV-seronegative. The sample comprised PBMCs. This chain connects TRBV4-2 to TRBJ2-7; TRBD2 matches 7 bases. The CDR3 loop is CASSLGGEREYEQYF. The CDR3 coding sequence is TGTGCCAGCAGCCTTGGGGGGGAGAGGGAGTACGAGCAGTACTTC.